This T cell receptor (beta chain) was captured by sequencing in a study of OX40 agonist ivuxolimab in advanced cancers. For the study at large: Those enrolled were 82.7% male, with a mean age of approximately 60 years and ages from roughly 20 to 90. Previous treatment with anti-PD-1, anti-PD-L1 or anti-CTLA-4 therapy was allowed; 40% had received some. General study points: No antigen was identified for the clonally expanded peripheral T cells.

Generated by immunoSEQ multiplex PCR, the TCRdb table keeps only in-frame clones and is missing some. Found here are tens of thousands of clones, over 70% of them singletons; the top ten hold about 4.6%. Germline lookup yields CDR1 LNHNV and CDR2 YYDKDF (reference sequence). The V end lost 5 bases, the J end lost 11 bases, and 15 bases lay between the germline ends. The CDR3 extends over 12 amino acids. On this clone: The antigen remains undetermined.

The rearrangement joins TRBV15 to TRBJ1-1, with D maybe TRBD1 (6 bases). The sequences come from CD4+ or CD8+ T cells sorted from blood, collected in a trial of the OX40 agonist ivuxolimab. The receptor's source is an adult with an advanced solid tumor such as melanoma, head and neck, liver or kidney cancer. The CDR3 DNA is TGTGCCACCAGCCGCCAGACAGGAGACGCTTTCTTT. Protein: CATSRQTGDAFF.